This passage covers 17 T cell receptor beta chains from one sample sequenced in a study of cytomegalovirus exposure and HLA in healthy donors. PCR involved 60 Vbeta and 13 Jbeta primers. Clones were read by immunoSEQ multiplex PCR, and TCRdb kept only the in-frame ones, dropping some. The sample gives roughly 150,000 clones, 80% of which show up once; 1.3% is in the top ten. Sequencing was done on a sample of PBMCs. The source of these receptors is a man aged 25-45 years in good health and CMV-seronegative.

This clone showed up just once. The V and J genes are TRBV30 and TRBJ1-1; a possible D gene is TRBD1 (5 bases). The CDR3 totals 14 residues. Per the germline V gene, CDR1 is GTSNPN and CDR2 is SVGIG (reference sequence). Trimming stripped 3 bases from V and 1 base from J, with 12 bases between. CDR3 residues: CAWRGGGENTEAFF. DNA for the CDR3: TGTGCCTGGAGGGGGGGAGGGGAGAACACTGAAGCTTTCTTT.

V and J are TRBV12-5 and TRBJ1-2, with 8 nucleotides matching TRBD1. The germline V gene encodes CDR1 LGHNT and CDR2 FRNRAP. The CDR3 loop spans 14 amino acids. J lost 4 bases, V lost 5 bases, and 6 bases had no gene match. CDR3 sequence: CASGTGQGTYGYTF. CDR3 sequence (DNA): TGTGCTAGTGGTACCGGACAGGGCACCTATGGCTACACCTTC.

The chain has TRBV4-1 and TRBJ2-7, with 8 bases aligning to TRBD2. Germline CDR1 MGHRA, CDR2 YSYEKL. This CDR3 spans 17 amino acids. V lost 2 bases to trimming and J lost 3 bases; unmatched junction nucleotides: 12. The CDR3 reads CASSQKSGSPFFYEQYF. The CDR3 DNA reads TGCGCCAGCAGCCAAAAGAGCGGGAGCCCTTTCTTCTACGAGCAGTACTTC.

The CDR3 DNA reads TGTGCCAGCATCACTATGGACAGGGGCACAGATACGCAGTATTTT. This sequence encodes CASITMDRGTDTQYF. The chain combines TRBV2 with TRBJ2-3; 8 nucleotides line up with TRBD1. This CDR3 contains 15 residues. Germline V gene sequence: CDR1 SNHLY, CDR2 FYNNEI. Germline trimming cut 7 bases from V and 1 base from J; bases unmatched to any gene: 7.

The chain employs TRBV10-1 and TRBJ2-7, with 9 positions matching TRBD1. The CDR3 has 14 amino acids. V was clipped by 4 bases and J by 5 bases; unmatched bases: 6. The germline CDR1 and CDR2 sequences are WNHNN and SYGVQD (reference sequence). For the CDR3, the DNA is TGCGCCAGCAGTGCGGGGACAGGGATCCACGAGCAGTACTTC. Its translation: CASSAGTGIHEQYF.

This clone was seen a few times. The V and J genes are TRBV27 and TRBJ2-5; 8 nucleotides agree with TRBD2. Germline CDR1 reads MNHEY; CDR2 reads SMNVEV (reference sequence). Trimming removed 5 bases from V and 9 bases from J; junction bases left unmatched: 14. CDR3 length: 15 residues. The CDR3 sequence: CASSLLGGGFSPQYF. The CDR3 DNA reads TGTGCCAGCAGTCTCCTTGGCGGGGGGTTTTCCCCCCAGTACTTC.

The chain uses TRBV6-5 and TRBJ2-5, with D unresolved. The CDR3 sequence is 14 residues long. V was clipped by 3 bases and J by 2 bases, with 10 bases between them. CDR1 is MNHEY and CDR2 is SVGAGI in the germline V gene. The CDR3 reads CASSYGPAQETQYF. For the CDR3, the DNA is TGTGCCAGCAGTTATGGGCCAGCACAAGAGACCCAGTACTTC.

DNA of the CDR3: TGTGCCAGCAGCTTAGACAGGGGGCCCCAGCATTTT. Translation: CASSLDRGPQHF. The chain combines TRBV7-8 with TRBJ1-5; TRBD1 aligns across 7 bases. Germline CDR1 is SGHVS and CDR2 is FQNEAQ. The CDR3 has 12 amino acids. V was pared by 1 base and J by 9 bases, with 0 bases of the junction left unmatched.

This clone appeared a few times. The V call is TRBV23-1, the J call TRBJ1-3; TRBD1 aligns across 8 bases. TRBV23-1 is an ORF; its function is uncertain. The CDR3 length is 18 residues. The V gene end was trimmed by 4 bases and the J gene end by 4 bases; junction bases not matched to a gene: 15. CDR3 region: CASSPDRELVGLGNTIYF. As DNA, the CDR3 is TGCGCCAGCAGTCCGGACAGGGAATTGGTTGGGCTCGGAAACACCATATATTTT.

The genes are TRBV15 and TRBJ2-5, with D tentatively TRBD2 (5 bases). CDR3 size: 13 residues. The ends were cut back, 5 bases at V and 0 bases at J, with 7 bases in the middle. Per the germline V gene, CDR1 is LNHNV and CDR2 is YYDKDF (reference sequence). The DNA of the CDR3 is TGTGCCACCAGCCTAGCCAACCAAGAGACCCAGTACTTC. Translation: CATSLANQETQYF. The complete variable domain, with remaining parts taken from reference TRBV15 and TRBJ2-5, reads DAMVIQNPRYQVTQFGKPVTLSCSQTLNHNVMYWYQQKSSQAPKLLFHYYDKDFNNEADTPDNFQSRRPNTSFCFLDIRSPGLGDTAMYLCATSLANQETQYFGPGTRLLVL.

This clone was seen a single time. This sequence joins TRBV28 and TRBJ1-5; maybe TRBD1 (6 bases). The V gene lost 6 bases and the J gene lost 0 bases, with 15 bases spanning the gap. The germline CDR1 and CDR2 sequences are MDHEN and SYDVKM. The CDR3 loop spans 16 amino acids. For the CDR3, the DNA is TGTGCCAGCAGCTTCTTAAAGGGGGATAGCAATCAGCCCCAGCATTTT. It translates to CASSFLKGDSNQPQHF.

The CDR3 sequence: CASSTSGKTYEQFF. CDR3 in DNA: TGCGCCAGCAGTACTAGCGGGAAGACGTATGAGCAGTTCTTC. The J gene is TRBJ2-1, the V gene TRBV10-1; 10 nucleotides agree with TRBD2. The trim removed 5 bases at V and 8 bases at J, leaving 6 bases unmatched. The germline V gene encodes CDR1 WNHNN and CDR2 SYGVQD (reference sequence). The CDR3 sequence is 14 residues long.

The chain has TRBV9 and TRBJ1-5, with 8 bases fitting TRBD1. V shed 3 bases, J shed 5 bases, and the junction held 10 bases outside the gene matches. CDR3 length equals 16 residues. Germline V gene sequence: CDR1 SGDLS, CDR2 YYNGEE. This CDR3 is CASSAGQGTTHQPQHF. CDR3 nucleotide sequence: TGTGCCAGCAGCGCCGGACAGGGAACGACCCATCAGCCCCAGCATTTT.

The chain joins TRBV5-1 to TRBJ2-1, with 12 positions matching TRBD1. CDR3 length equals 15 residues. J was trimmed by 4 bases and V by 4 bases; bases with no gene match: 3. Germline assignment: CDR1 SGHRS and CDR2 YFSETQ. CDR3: CASSPGQGAYNEQFF. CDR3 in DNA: TGCGCCAGCAGCCCGGGACAGGGGGCATACAATGAGCAGTTCTTC.

The CDR3 sequence: CASRLAGVPGELFF. As DNA, the CDR3 is TGTGCCAGCAGACTAGCGGGAGTGCCCGGGGAGCTGTTTTTT. The chain joins TRBV7-6 to TRBJ2-2, with 11 bases aligning to TRBD2. From germline, CDR1 is SGHVS and CDR2 FNYEAQ. V gave up 6 bases and J gave up 6 bases; unmatched junction bases: 3. This CDR3 spans 14 amino acids.

The CDR3 sequence is CAISESRVGYTTTGDYGYTF. The CDR3 nucleotides are TGTGCCATCAGTGAGTCGCGCGTGGGGTATACTACGACAGGCGACTATGGCTACACCTTC. This chain uses TRBV10-3 with TRBJ1-2; possible D gene TRBD1, 6 bases. Germline V gene data show CDR1 as ENHRY and CDR2 as SYGVKD. This CDR3 spans 20 amino acids. Trimming shortened V by 0 bases and J by 3 bases, and 26 bases separated the two germline ends.

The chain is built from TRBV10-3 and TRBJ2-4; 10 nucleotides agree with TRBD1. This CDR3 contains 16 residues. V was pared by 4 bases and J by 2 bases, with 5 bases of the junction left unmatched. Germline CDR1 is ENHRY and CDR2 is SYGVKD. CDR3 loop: CAISVGTGDSKNIQYF. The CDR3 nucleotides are TGTGCCATCAGTGTGGGGACAGGGGACTCCAAAAACATTCAGTACTTC.